The 26 T cell receptor beta chains below all came from one sample that was sequenced in a study of early T cells in non-severe SARS-CoV-2 infection. TCRdb re-analysed the 5' RACE reads in MiXCR, keeping a single row per CDR3 protein. The sample holds fewer than 85,000 distinct CDR3 sequences, roughly 15% seen once. The specimen comprised whole blood, sampled at baseline. The receptor set was obtained from an adult who was a healthcare worker with PCR-confirmed SARS-CoV-2 infection or an uninfected control (not recorded which).

This clonotype was counted between two and nine times. This chain joins TRBV3-1 and TRBJ2-5; a possible D gene is TRBD1 (7 bases). V dropped 4 bases and J dropped 3 bases, with 18 bases sitting between them. This CDR3 comprises 16 residues. Germline CDR1 and CDR2: LGHDT and YNNKEL (reference sequence). The CDR3 nucleotides are TGTGCCAGCAGCCCAAGGAGGGACAGCGCGAAAGAGACCCAGTACTTC. Its translation: CASSPRRDSAKETQYF.

This clonotype came up a few times. The chain links TRBV19 to TRBJ2-1, with 11 positions matching TRBD2. Germline-derived CDR1 and CDR2 are LNHDA and SQIVND (reference sequence). V dropped 6 bases and J dropped 10; count of bases not matched to a gene: 5. The CDR3 has 13 amino acids. The chain's CDR3 is CASSATSGTEQFF. The CDR3 DNA reads TGTGCCAGTAGCGCGACTAGCGGGACAGAGCAGTTCTTC.

This chain joins TRBV9 and TRBJ1-2, with 8 bases matching TRBD1. Germline V gene data show CDR1 as SGDLS and CDR2 as YYNGEE. The CDR3 sequence is 13 residues long. J lost 13 bases, V lost 4 bases, and 12 bases had no gene match. CDR3 sequence (DNA): TGTGCCAGCAGCCCCCGGACAGGGTTTCCTACCACCTTC. It yields the protein CASSPRTGFPTTF.

The rearrangement uses TRBV5-4 and TRBJ2-1, with D hard to call. The germline V and J ends were trimmed by 1 base and 3 bases, with 11 bases remaining between them. The germline CDR1 and CDR2 sequences are SGHNT and YYREEE (reference sequence). The length of the CDR3 is 15 residues. CDR3 amino acids: CASSLSVQSYNEQFF. The CDR3 DNA is TGTGCCAGCAGCTTGAGCGTCCAGAGCTACAATGAGCAGTTCTTC.

V is TRBV11-2 and J is TRBJ2-3, with D maybe TRBD2 (6 bases). Germline lookup yields CDR1 SGHAT and CDR2 FQNNGV. This CDR3 has 14 amino acids. With 8 bases removed from V and 2 bases from J, the gap between germline ends came to 14 bases. This CDR3 reads CASGQEGLTDTQYF. The CDR3, as DNA: TGTGCCAGCGGCCAGGAGGGCCTCACAGATACGCAGTATTTT.

In this sample, this clonotype turned up a few times. This chain links TRBV11-2 with TRBJ2-1; D is possibly TRBD2 (5 bases). The CDR3 spans 13 residues. V was shortened by 2 bases and J by 9 bases, with 11 bases between the two germline ends. Germline V lookup: CDR1 SGHAT, CDR2 FQNNGV. The CDR3 nucleotides read TGTGCCAGCAGCTTAAACCAAGGGAGTGAGCAGTTCTTC. Protein product: CASSLNQGSEQFF.

This clonotype occurred many times. The genes are TRBV18 and TRBJ2-7; 7 nucleotides line up with TRBD2. CDR3 length: 15 amino acids. Germline V gene data show CDR1 as KGHSH and CDR2 as LQKENI. The ends lost 3 bases at V and 7 bases at J; junction bases unmatched: 12. The CDR3 reads CASSPIIGSAGEQYF. CDR3 in DNA: TGTGCCAGCTCACCCATAATAGGGTCAGCGGGAGAGCAGTACTTC.

There are a few counts of this clonotype. V is TRBV28 and J is TRBJ2-5; the D gene is possibly TRBD2 (6 bases). The V gene's germline CDR1 is MDHEN and CDR2 SYDVKM. V was shortened by 4 bases and J by 0 bases, with 15 bases between the two germline ends. The CDR3 has 16 amino acids. This CDR3 reads CASSSKHRLDQETQYF. Here the CDR3 DNA reads TGTGCCAGCAGTTCCAAACATCGACTAGACCAAGAGACCCAGTACTTC.

The chain links TRBV7-6 to TRBJ2-1; 12 bases are a match to TRBD2. This CDR3 contains 15 residues. V was pared by 5 bases and J by 12 bases, with 11 bases of the junction left unmatched. CDR1 is SGHVS and CDR2 is FNYEAQ in the germline V gene. The CDR3 reads CASSQTSGRLGRQFF. As DNA, the CDR3 is TGTGCCAGCAGCCAGACTAGCGGGAGACTGGGGAGGCAGTTCTTC.

The gene calls are TRBV5-4 and TRBJ2-1; 13 positions agree with TRBD2. CDR3 length: 17 residues. Looked up from germline, CDR1 is SGHNT and CDR2 is YYREEE (reference sequence). Germline trimming cut 4 bases from V and 4 bases from J; bases unmatched to any gene: 8. DNA of the CDR3: TGTGCCAGCAGCACCCGGACTAGCGGGAGAAGGTACAATGAGCAGTTCTTC. Translation gives CASSTRTSGRRYNEQFF.

In its sample, this clonotype was seen a few times. As DNA, the CDR3 is TGTGCCAGCAGGTACGAAGGTAGTGAAGCTTTCTTT. It specifies CASRYEGSEAFF. The J gene is TRBJ1-1, the V gene TRBV12-3 or TRBV12-4; D ambiguous. V lost 6 bases to trimming and J lost 7 bases, with 12 bases between them. The CDR3 is 12 residues long.

V usage is TRBV28 and J usage is TRBJ1-2, with 7 bases matching TRBD1. The CDR3 has 15 amino acids. Germline V gives CDR1 MDHEN, CDR2 SYDVKM. V lost 5 bases, J lost 6 bases, and 12 bases stayed unmatched. The CDR3 bases are TGTGCCAGCAGTACCTATTCCGGGACAGTTGATGGCTACACCTTC. Translation gives CASSTYSGTVDGYTF.

This chain links TRBV7-3 with TRBJ2-2, with D perhaps TRBD2 (6 bases). This CDR3 is 14 amino acids long. Deletions cut 4 bases from V and 8 bases from J, with 14 bases between. Germline assignment: CDR1 SGHTA and CDR2 FQGTGA. CDR3 sequence reads: CASSWDSRRGELFF. CDR3 coding DNA: TGTGCCAGCAGCTGGGACTCCCGCCGTGGGGAGCTGTTTTTT.

This clonotype was seen only a few times. V gene TRBV27 combines with J gene TRBJ2-1; weak D call: TRBD2 (5 bases). Germline CDR1 is MNHEY and CDR2 is SMNVEV (reference sequence). V gave up 3 bases and J gave up 3 bases, with 12 bases separating them. This CDR3 has 15 residues. CDR3 region: CASSLRRAGYNEQFF. The CDR3 DNA reads TGTGCCAGCAGTTTGCGGCGGGCGGGCTACAATGAGCAGTTCTTC.

The gene calls are TRBV6-4 and TRBJ2-2, with a possible D match to TRBD2 (5 bases). The CDR3 length is 15 residues. Germline-derived CDR1 and CDR2 are MRHNA and SNTAGT. The V gene lost 5 bases and the J gene lost 0 bases, with 10 bases spanning the gap. The CDR3 DNA sequence: TGTGCCAGCAGTCGTAGCGCTACGAACACCGGGGAGCTGTTTTTT. Translating it yields CASSRSATNTGELFF.

This clonotype has a handful of counts. J is TRBJ2-1 and V is TRBV18, with D unclear. Trimming left V 10 bases short and J 3 bases short, with 10 bases between. Germline V gives CDR1 KGHSH, CDR2 LQKENI. This CDR3 is built from 12 residues. The CDR3 nucleotides read TGTGCCACCAGGCGTAACTACAATGAGCAGTTCTTC. Encoded protein: CATRRNYNEQFF.

The rearrangement links TRBV12-3 or TRBV12-4 to TRBJ2-3; 8 bases are a match to TRBD2. The J segment lost 2 bases and the V segment lost 3 bases, leaving 7 bases of the junction unmatched. The CDR3 extends over 16 amino acids. This CDR3 reads CASSLKQLAATDTQYF. As DNA, the CDR3 is TGTGCCAGCAGTTTGAAACAACTAGCGGCCACAGATACGCAGTATTTT.

Ten or more counts support this clonotype. The J gene is TRBJ2-7, the V gene TRBV7-9; TRBD2 agrees at 9 bases. V lost 1 base to trimming and J lost 2 bases; unmatched junction nucleotides: 3. CDR1 and CDR2 from the germline V gene are SEHNR and FQNEAQ (reference sequence). The CDR3 is 15 amino acids. As DNA, the CDR3 is TGTGCCAGCAGCTTAGGACTAGCGGCAACCTACGAGCAGTACTTC. Amino acids: CASSLGLAATYEQYF. The whole variable domain, filled in from reference TRBV7-9 and TRBJ2-7, reads DTGVSQNPRHKITKRGQNVTFRCDPISEHNRLYWYRQTLGQGPEFLTYFQNEAQLEKSRLLSDRFSAERPKGSFSTLEIQRTEQGDSAMYLCASSLGLAATYEQYFGPGTRLTVT.

V is TRBV28 and J is TRBJ2-7; 12 nucleotides align to TRBD2. Germline assignment: CDR1 MDHEN and CDR2 SYDVKM. The CDR3 covers 18 residues. V shed 2 bases and J 2 bases; nucleotides not matched to a gene: 10. The CDR3 here is CASSLTTSGSPPAYEQYF. CDR3 nucleotides: TGTGCCAGCAGTTTAACGACTAGCGGGAGCCCTCCGGCCTACGAGCAGTACTTC.

For the CDR3, the DNA is TGTGCCAGCCAGCACCACGAGCAGTACTTC. Translated, it gives CASQHHEQYF. The J gene is TRBJ2-7, the V gene TRBV28, with D uncertain. Trimming took 8 bases from V and 5 from J, leaving 7 bases between them. CDR3 length equals 10 residues. Germline CDR1 MDHEN, CDR2 SYDVKM.

The chain joins TRBV7-9 to TRBJ1-2; 10 bases are shared with TRBD1. CDR1 SEHNR and CDR2 FQNEAQ come from the germline V gene (reference sequence). The CDR3 covers 17 residues. After removal of 5 bases from V and 4 bases from J, the junction contained 13 bases not matched to a gene. The CDR3 region is CASSPGTGAASRYGYTF. The CDR3, as DNA: TGTGCCAGCAGCCCCGGGACAGGGGCCGCTTCACGCTATGGCTACACCTTC.

The table lists this clonotype with many counts. V usage is TRBV20-1 and J usage is TRBJ2-3; 8 bases are shared with TRBD1. V gave up 6 bases and J gave up 6 bases; unmatched junction bases: 17. The CDR3 sequence is 16 residues long. Germline CDR1 DFQATT, CDR2 SNEGSKA (reference sequence). Here the CDR3 DNA reads TGCAGTGCGATAGTGATCGGGGCAGGGGGCGCTGATACGCAGTATTTT. Encoded protein: CSAIVIGAGGADTQYF.

This clonotype has more than one count but fewer than ten. The chain combines TRBV29-1 with TRBJ2-7; tentative D call: TRBD1 (6 bases). The germline V gene encodes CDR1 SQVTM and CDR2 ANQGSEA. With 6 bases removed from V and 0 bases from J, the gap between germline ends came to 12 bases. The CDR3 contains 13 residues. CDR3 amino acids: CSVAGTSSYEQYF. CDR3 nucleotides: TGCAGCGTCGCCGGGACATCCTCCTACGAGCAGTACTTC.

This clonotype was seen a handful of times. This chain uses TRBV12-5 with TRBJ2-7; unclear D gene. The ends were cut back, 2 bases at V and 1 base at J, with 15 bases in the middle. Germline V lookup: CDR1 LGHNT, CDR2 FRNRAP. The CDR3 runs 16 residues. As DNA, the CDR3 is TGTGCTAGTGGTTTGAGACCGACTCAAACTTCCTACGAGCAGTACTTC. Its translation is CASGLRPTQTSYEQYF.

This clonotype occurred many times. The chain uses TRBV6-5 and TRBJ1-2, with D unresolved. The germline CDR1 and CDR2 sequences are MNHEY and SVGAGI. With 7 bases removed from V and 5 bases from J, the gap between germline ends came to 8 bases. The CDR3 is 11 residues long. In DNA, the CDR3 is TGTGCCAGCAATGGACCTTATGGCTACACCTTC. Translated, it gives CASNGPYGYTF.

This clonotype was recorded many times. V is TRBV7-2 and J is TRBJ2-1; the match to TRBD2 covers 10 bases. Germline V gives CDR1 SGHTA, CDR2 FQGNSA. V dropped 4 bases and J dropped 0; count of bases not matched to a gene: 0. The CDR3 contains 15 residues. CDR3 residues: CASSSSGGSYNEQFF. The CDR3 bases are TGTGCCAGCAGCTCTAGCGGGGGCTCCTACAATGAGCAGTTCTTC.